This record covers a single TCR beta chain. What antigen it recognizes has not been identified. There are no base qualities to consult, and no much larger clone falls within one base. The CDR3 contains 13 residues, cysteine and phenylalanine counted. The entry retains the CDR3 DNA only, 39 bases that are in frame from base 1. The germline V gene (reference sequence) provides CDR1 WNHNN and CDR2 SYGVQD. V was cut back by 3 bases and J by 2 bases, leaving a gap of 6 bases between them. This sample stems from a study of response to subunit inactivated influenza vaccine (dated by TCRdb to 2016 to 2018). About the full investigation: Deep quantitative T cell receptor repertoire profiling was used in the study to track responses to a trivalent subunit inactivated influenza vaccine. What the research found in general, with its limitations: According to the authors, only a limited number of new T cells may be recruited by each seasonal influenza vaccination.

Library preparation was by RT-PCR. Sequencing took place on an Illumina HiSeq 2500. TCRdb reworked the public reads: Q25 trimming with fastp, MiXCR clone assembly, productive beta chains retained. Each record represents a unique CDR3 protein, reported with the most common genes and DNA among its rows. In all, the sample holds hundreds of thousands of distinct CDR3 sequences, and less than 20% of those were seen once. Together, the top ten hold 11% of the sample. The chain is encoded by TRBV10-1 joined to TRBJ2-3; the D gene identity is not certain. The TCR comes from a man aged 45-60 years who received an inactivated influenza vaccine. Donor details come from another sample of the same person, matched by shared clones. Sample: PBMCs from blood, taken roughly 13 days after vaccination. The bases read TGCGCCAGCAGTGACCGGCCCACAGATACGCAGTATTTT. This gives the protein CASSDRPTDTQYF.